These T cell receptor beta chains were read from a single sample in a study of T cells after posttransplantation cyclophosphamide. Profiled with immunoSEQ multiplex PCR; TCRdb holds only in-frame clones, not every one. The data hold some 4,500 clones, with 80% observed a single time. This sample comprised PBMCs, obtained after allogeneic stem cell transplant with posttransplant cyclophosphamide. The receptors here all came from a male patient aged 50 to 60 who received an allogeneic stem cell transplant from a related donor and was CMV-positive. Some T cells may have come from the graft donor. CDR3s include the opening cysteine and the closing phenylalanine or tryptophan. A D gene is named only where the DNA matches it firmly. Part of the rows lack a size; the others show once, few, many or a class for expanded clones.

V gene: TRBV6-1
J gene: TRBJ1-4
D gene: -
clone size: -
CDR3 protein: CASSVNGGTNEKLFF
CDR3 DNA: TGTGCCAGCAGCGTGAATGGGGGGACTAATGAAAAACTGTTTTTT

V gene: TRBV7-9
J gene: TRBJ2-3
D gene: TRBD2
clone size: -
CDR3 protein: CASRAPNSGGPSGTQYF
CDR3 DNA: TGTGCCAGCCGGGCACCGAATAGCGGGGGCCCGTCGGGTACGCAGTATTTT

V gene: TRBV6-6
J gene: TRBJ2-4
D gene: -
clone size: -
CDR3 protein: CATQFIELAKNIQYF
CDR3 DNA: TGTGCCACCCAGTTCATCGAATTAGCCAAAAACATTCAGTACTTC

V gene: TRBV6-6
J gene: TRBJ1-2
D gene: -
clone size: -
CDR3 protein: CASSRGEGRWYTF
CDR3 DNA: TGTGCCAGCAGTAGGGGGGAGGGGAGGTGGTACACCTTC

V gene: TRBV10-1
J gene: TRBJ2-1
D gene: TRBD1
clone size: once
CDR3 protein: CASSELRTGGLDEQFF
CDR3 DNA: TGCGCCAGCAGTGAGTTGCGGACAGGGGGCCTCGATGAGCAGTTCTTC

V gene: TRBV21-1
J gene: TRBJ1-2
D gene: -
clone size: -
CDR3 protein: CASKRQVKGYTF
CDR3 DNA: TGTGCCAGCAAGCGACAGGTTAAGGGCTACACCTTC

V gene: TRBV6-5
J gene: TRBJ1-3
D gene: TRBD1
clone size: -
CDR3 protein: CASKIDREEVNTIYF
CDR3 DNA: TGTGCCAGCAAAATTGACAGGGAAGAGGTGAACACCATATATTTT

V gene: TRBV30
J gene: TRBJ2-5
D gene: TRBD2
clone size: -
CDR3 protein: CAWSISGGLGETQYF
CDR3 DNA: TGTGCCTGGAGCATCTCCGGGGGACTAGGAGAGACCCAGTACTTC

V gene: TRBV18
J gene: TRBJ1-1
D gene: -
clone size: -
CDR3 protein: CASSPFLQGTDRSEAFF
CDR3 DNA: TGTGCCAGCTCACCATTTTTGCAGGGGACGGATAGATCTGAAGCTTTCTTT

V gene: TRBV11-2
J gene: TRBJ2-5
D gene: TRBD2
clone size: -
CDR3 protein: CASSLASGRVETQYF
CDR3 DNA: TGTGCCAGCAGCTTAGCTAGCGGGAGGGTGGAGACCCAGTACTTC

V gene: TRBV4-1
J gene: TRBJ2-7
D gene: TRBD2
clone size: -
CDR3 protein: CASSQGLAGDQGQYF
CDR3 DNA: TGCGCCAGCAGCCAAGGACTAGCGGGAGATCAGGGGCAGTACTTC

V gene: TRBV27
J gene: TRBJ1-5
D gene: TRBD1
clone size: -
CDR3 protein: CASSLTGGYGNQPQHF
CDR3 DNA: TGTGCCAGCAGTTTAACAGGGGGATATGGCAATCAGCCCCAGCATTTT

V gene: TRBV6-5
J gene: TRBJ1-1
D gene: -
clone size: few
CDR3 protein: CASSYVQGKNTEAFF
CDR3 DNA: TGTGCCAGCAGTTACGTCCAGGGTAAGAACACTGAAGCTTTCTTT

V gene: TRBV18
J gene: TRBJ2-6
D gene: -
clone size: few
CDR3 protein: CASSPPGQSSGANVLTF
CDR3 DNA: TGTGCCAGCTCACCCCCGGGACAAAGCTCTGGGGCCAACGTCCTGACTTTC

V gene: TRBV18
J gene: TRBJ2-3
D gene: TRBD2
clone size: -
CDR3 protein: CASKAGNNADTQYF
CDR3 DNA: TGTGCCAGTAAAGCGGGAAACAATGCAGATACGCAGTATTTT

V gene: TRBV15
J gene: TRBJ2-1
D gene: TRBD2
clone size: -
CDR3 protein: CATSGSGTNGVGEQFF
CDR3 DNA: TGTGCCACCAGCGGGAGCGGGACTAACGGGGTCGGTGAGCAGTTCTTC

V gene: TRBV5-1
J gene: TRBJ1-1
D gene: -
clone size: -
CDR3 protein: CASSWGRGGTEAFF
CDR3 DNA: TGCGCCAGCAGCTGGGGAAGGGGCGGCACTGAAGCTTTCTTT

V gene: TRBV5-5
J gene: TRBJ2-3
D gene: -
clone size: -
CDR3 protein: CASSLVAGSTDTQYF
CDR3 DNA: TGTGCCAGCAGCTTGGTTGCGGGGAGCACAGATACGCAGTATTTT

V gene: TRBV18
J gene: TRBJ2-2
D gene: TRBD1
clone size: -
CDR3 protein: CATDRGTGELFF
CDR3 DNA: TGTGCCACCGACAGGGGGACCGGGGAGCTGTTTTTT

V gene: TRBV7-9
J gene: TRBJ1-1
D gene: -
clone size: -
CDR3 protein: CASSSEGGTEAFF
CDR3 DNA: TGTGCCAGCAGCTCTGAAGGAGGCACTGAAGCTTTCTTT

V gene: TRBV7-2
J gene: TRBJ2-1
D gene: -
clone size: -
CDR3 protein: CASSLGASSYNEQFF
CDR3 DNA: TGTGCCAGCAGCTTAGGTGCGAGCTCCTACAATGAGCAGTTCTTC

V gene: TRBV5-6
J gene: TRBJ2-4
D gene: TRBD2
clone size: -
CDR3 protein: CASSLVGTSGRNIQYF
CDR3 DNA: TGTGCCAGCAGCTTGGTGGGGACTAGCGGGAGAAACATTCAGTACTTC

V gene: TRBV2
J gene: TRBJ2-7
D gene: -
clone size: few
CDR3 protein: CASRSREYGDEQYF
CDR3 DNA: TGTGCCAGCAGATCCCGGGAGTACGGAGACGAGCAGTACTTC

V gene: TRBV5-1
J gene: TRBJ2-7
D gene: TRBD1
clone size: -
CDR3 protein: CASSTGQGANYEQYF
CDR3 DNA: TGCGCCAGCAGCACCGGACAGGGGGCGAACTACGAGCAGTACTTC

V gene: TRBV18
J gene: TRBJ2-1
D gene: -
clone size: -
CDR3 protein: CASSPLRQGRYNEQFF
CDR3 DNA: TGTGCCAGCTCACCACTAAGGCAGGGCCGTTACAATGAGCAGTTCTTC

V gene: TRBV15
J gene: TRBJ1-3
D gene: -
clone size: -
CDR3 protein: CATSPNGISGNTIYF
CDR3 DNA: TGTGCCACCAGTCCTAACGGGATCTCTGGAAACACCATATATTTT

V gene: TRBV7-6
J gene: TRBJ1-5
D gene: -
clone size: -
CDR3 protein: CASSSTRQPQHF
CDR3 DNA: TGTGCCAGCAGCTCCACGAGGCAGCCCCAGCATTTT

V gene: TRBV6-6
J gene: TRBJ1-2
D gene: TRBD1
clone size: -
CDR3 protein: CASSGTAITNGYTF
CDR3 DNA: TGTGCCAGCAGCGGGACAGCTATAACCAATGGCTACACCTTC

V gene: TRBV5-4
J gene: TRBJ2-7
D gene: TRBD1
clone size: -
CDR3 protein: CASSLEWTGNEQYF
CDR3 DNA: TGTGCCAGCAGCTTGGAGTGGACAGGGAACGAGCAGTACTTC

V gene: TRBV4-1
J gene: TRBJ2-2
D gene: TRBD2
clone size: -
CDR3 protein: CASSQERTGTSGRAVGELFF
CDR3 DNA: TGCGCCAGCAGCCAAGAGCGAACCGGGACTAGCGGGAGGGCGGTCGGGGAGCTGTTTTTT

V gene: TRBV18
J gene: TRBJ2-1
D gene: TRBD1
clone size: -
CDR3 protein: CASSPGQGGNEQFF
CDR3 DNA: TGTGCCAGCTCACCTGGACAGGGTGGTAATGAGCAGTTCTTC

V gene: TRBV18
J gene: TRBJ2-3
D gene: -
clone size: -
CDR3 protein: CASSPRVGAWTDTQYF
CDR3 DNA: TGTGCCAGCTCACCACGAGTAGGGGCATGGACAGATACGCAGTATTTT

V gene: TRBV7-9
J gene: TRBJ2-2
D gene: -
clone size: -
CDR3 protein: CASSSPSRGYTGELFF
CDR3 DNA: TGTGCCAGCAGCTCCCCCTCTAGGGGGTACACCGGGGAGCTGTTTTTT

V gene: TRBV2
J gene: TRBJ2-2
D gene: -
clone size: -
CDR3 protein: CASSGVGSTGELFF
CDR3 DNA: TGTGCCAGCAGTGGTGTAGGGAGCACCGGGGAGCTGTTTTTT

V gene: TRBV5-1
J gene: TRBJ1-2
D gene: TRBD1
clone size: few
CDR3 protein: CASSLRGQRGYTF
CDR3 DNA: TGCGCCAGCAGCTTGAGGGGACAGCGTGGCTACACCTTC

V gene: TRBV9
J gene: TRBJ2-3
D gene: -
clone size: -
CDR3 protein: CASSVGGIPLDTQYF
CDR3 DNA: TGTGCCAGCAGCGTAGGCGGGATCCCCTTAGATACGCAGTATTTT